This is a list of T cell receptor beta chains from one sample in a study of regulatory T cells in long-lasting Graves disease. TCRdb recomputed calls from the multiplex PCR reads with MiXCR, one row per CDR3 protein. This table holds 450,000 to 600,000 distinct CDR3 sequences, around 16% found once. The same sample was also used in a study of T cells in Graves' hyperthyroidism and ophthalmopathy.

Sequencing was performed on peripheral blood mononuclear cells (PBMCs), taken at new diagnosis, from a patient treated with antithyroid drugs. The origin of the receptors is a man aged 35-49 years with Graves disease. The conserved cysteine and the conserved F or W are not part of the CDR3 here. D genes are given only for firm matches. Expanded clones are given a class, and other clones once, few, many or no size at all.

V	D	size	J	CDR3
TRBV6-1	NA	many	TRBJ2-3	ASSKDLVGDTQY
TRBV28	NA	many	TRBJ2-5	ASSSLEGAQETQY
TRBV7-2	TRBD1	many	TRBJ1-1	ASSLGTGGAAEAF
TRBV28	TRBD2	many	TRBJ2-5	ASSLARQAGGFQTQY
TRBV3-1	NA	few	TRBJ2-3	ASTSSSDTQY
TRBV24-1	TRBD2	once	TRBJ2-3	ATSDRTSGSEDTQY
TRBV6-1	NA	many	TRBJ1-1	ASSVTRGAEAF
TRBV28	NA	many	TRBJ1-5	ASSLSGQLNQPQH
TRBV2	NA	many	TRBJ2-7	ASRPPGQGSEQY
TRBV30	TRBD2	many	TRBJ2-1	AWGRGTYNEQF
TRBV6-2/TRBV6-3	TRBD2	NA	TRBJ2-1	ASREDGSSGYYNEQF
TRBV24-1	NA	NA	TRBJ2-3	ATSPAYTDTQY
TRBV20-1	NA	few	TRBJ1-4	SAKLRGRDEKLF
TRBV20-1	NA	many	TRBJ2-5	SAGGGETQY
TRBV20-1	NA	NA	TRBJ2-2	SATDSVIGELF
TRBV5-1	NA	NA	TRBJ2-2	ASSRGGITGELL
TRBV5-6	NA	many	TRBJ2-3	ASSLAELADTQY
TRBV24-1	NA	few	TRBJ1-5	ATRGWGNQPQH
TRBV24-1	NA	few	TRBJ1-5	ATRSTEISNQPQH
TRBV19	TRBD1	NA	TRBJ1-5	ASRSQGQGGQPQH
TRBV6-1	TRBD2	many	TRBJ2-1	ACSPLAGGYNEQF
TRBV12-3/TRBV12-4	NA	NA	TRBJ2-1	ASSPLRADEQF
TRBV28	NA	many	TRBJ2-1	ASSRSVNVYNEQF
TRBV4-1	NA	NA	TRBJ2-7	ASSLYGAVDHEQY
TRBV24-1	NA	NA	TRBJ2-1	ATSDTGQGADEQF
TRBV20-1	NA	NA	TRBJ1-3	SARTDSGNTIY
TRBV6-1	NA	NA	TRBJ1-2	ASSGGGAGWANYGYT
TRBV19	TRBD2	NA	TRBJ2-1	ASRLPGLASGGEQF
TRBV19	NA	few	TRBJ2-5	ASSTEVGRRSETQY
TRBV7-7	NA	NA	TRBJ2-3	ASSFGGDLTDTQY
TRBV29-1	TRBD2	NA	TRBJ2-7	SVVGGVDSYEQY
TRBV20-1	NA	NA	TRBJ1-6	SASRSAGNNSPLH
TRBV6-5	NA	NA	TRBJ1-1	ASSYSVRNTEAF
TRBV27	NA	many	TRBJ1-2	ASTKAGLKGYT
TRBV25-1	TRBD2	NA	TRBJ2-1	ASSTPLAGGYNEQS
TRBV11-2	TRBD2	once	TRBJ2-1	ASSSPGLAGGNEQF
TRBV28	TRBD1	many	TRBJ2-5	ASRSGTGGSREY
TRBV3-1	TRBD1	few	TRBJ2-2	ASSQGGTGMYTGELF
TRBV13	NA	few	TRBJ2-7	ASSLWGGGYNEQY
TRBV5-1	NA	many	TRBJ2-1	ASSLGGALHNEQF
TRBV12-3/TRBV12-4	TRBD2	few	TRBJ2-6	ASSFGQAGGLSGANVLT
TRBV28	TRBD2	many	TRBJ2-3	ASSFLYHGLAERTSTDTQY
TRBV7-9	NA	few	TRBJ1-1	ASSIRAGTEAF
TRBV20-1	TRBD2	many	TRBJ2-1	SARALAGVSYNEQF
TRBV20-1	NA	many	TRBJ2-1	SATSPYNEQF
TRBV7-3	TRBD1	many	TRBJ2-1	ASSIGQAYNEQF
TRBV25-1	NA	NA	NA	ASSEYLGTQY
TRBV30	TRBD2	NA	TRBJ2-2	AWRQTSPGELF